The entry below gives a single T cell receptor (beta chain) sequence along with its context. Trimming took off 7 bases at V and 3 bases at J, with 12 bases between the two ends. This CDR3 is built from 12 residues. The germline CDR1 and CDR2 sequences are SQVTM and ANQGSEA. This entry is derived from a study of CD8+ T cells in alopecia areata. Treatment meaning: oral pan-JAK inhibitor, 5-10 mg twice daily. The authors extracted RNA and reverse transcribed it into cDNA as the sequencing template. The protocol was immunoSEQ multiplex PCR, while the TCRdb copy is restricted to in-frame clones and leaves out a portion. This table holds about 190,000 clones, around 60% found once.

Specimen: CD4+ T cells sorted from blood, collected at week 4, from a patient treated with tofacitinib. This chain links TRBV29-1 with TRBJ1-1; D is perhaps TRBD1 (5 bases). This receptor was taken from a human donor with alopecia areata. The CDR3 region is CSGNGGDTEAFF. The CDR3, as DNA: TGCAGCGGGAACGGGGGGGACACTGAAGCTTTCTTT.